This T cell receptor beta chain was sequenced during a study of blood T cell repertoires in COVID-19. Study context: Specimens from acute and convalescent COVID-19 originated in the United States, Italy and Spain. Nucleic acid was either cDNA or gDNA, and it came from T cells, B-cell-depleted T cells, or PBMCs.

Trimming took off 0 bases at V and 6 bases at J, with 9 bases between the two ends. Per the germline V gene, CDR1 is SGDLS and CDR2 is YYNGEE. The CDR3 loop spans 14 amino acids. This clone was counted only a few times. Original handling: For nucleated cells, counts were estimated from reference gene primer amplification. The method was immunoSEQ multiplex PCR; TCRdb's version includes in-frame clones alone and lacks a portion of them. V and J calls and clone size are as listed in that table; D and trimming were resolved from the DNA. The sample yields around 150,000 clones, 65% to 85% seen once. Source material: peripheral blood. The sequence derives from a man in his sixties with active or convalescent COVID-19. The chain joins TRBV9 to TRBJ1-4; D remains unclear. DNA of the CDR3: TGTGCCAGCAGCGTAGGGCCGCTTCATGAAAAACTGTTTTTT. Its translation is CASSVGPLHEKLFF.